The following is a TCR beta chain sequence with its context. The record originates from a study of cytomegalovirus exposure and HLA in healthy donors. V lost 3 bases to trimming and J lost 4 bases, with 10 bases between them. Germline V gene lookup returns CDR1 MNHNS and CDR2 SASEGT. The CDR3 runs to 14 residues. Researchers ran the PCR with 60 Vbeta and 13 Jbeta primers. Measured with immunoSEQ multiplex PCR; TCRdb has only the in-frame clones, and not every one. The sample has more than 70,000 clones, 60% to 80% seen once. The sample taken for sequencing was PBMCs. The sequence was collected from a boy between 10 and 17 years old in good health and CMV-seronegative. The genes are TRBV6-1 and TRBJ1-3; perhaps TRBD1 as D (6 bases). The CDR3 nucleotides read TGTGCCAGCAGTGAGGGGGCATCGGGAAACACCATATATTTT. Residues: CASSEGASGNTIYF.